This TCR beta chain was captured by sequencing in a study of monozygotic twins with inflammatory bowel disease. Regarding the study as a whole: IBD patients, compared with healthy twins, shared fewer clonotypes with others (especially with disease activity). A reduction in TCRbeta diversity (inverse Simpson) was seen in IBD patients relative to healthy co-twins.

Germline V gene lookup returns CDR1 SGDLS and CDR2 YYNGEE. This CDR3 is 14 amino acids long. No DNA is given; TCRdb re-called the 5' RACE reads and lists each CDR3 protein once. The repertoire table contains over 200,000 distinct CDR3 sequences. About this clonotype itself: Antigen unknown.

The specimen sequenced was blood. The TCR comes from a human donor with ulcerative colitis or Crohn's disease, or a healthy co-twin of an affected twin (not recorded which). V is TRBV9 and J is TRBJ2-1; absent DNA, TCRdb's TRBD2 call cannot be checked. CDR3 sequence: CASSGGNGHNEQFF. The full variable domain, its missing parts supplied by reference TRBV9 and TRBJ2-1, is DSGVTQTPKHLITATGQRVTLRCSPRSGDLSVYWYQQSLDQGLQFLIQYYNGEERAKGNILERFSAQQFPDLHSELNLSSLELGDSALYFCASSGGNGHNEQFFGPGTRLTVL.